Shown below are 19 T cell receptor beta chains from a single sample sequenced in a study of immune evolution from preneoplasia to lung adenocarcinoma. Profiling relied on immunoSEQ multiplex PCR, and the TCRdb table lists in-frame clones only, not all of them. The table shows roughly 3,000 clones, with roughly 71% occurring only once. Sequencing was carried out using FFPE lung adenocarcinoma in situ tissue. The receptors were gathered from a person aged 55-80 years with lung adenocarcinoma.

This clone came up a few times. The V and J genes are TRBV5-4 and TRBJ2-7; D is perhaps TRBD2 (7 bases). V lost 5 bases, J lost 0 bases, and 15 bases lay in between. The germline CDR1 and CDR2 sequences are SGHNT and YYREEE (reference sequence). The CDR3 is made up of 15 amino acids. CDR3 DNA sequence: TGTGCCAGCAGTTGGACAGCGGGGAGCTCCTACGAGCAGTACTTC. This gives the protein CASSWTAGSSYEQYF.

The chain carries TRBV7-9 and TRBJ1-6; tentative D call: TRBD1 (5 bases). Germline V gene data show CDR1 as SEHNR and CDR2 as FQNEAQ (reference sequence). This CDR3 is built from 15 residues. Trimming stripped 4 bases from V and 9 bases from J, with 16 bases between. CDR3: CASSSGQGRSSPLHF. CDR3 nucleotides: TGTGCCAGCAGCTCCGGGCAGGGAAGATCTTCACCCCTCCACTTT.

The chain combines TRBV6-4 with TRBJ1-3, with unresolved D. In germline, CDR1 is MRHNA, CDR2 SNTAGT. The CDR3 extends over 17 amino acids. The germline V and J ends were trimmed by 2 bases and 0 bases, with 14 bases remaining between them. CDR3: CASSDVQMGHSGNTIYF. The CDR3 DNA follows: TGTGCCAGCAGTGACGTACAGATGGGTCACTCTGGAAACACCATATATTTT.

The rearrangement uses TRBV6-5 and TRBJ1-5, with D possibly matching TRBD1 (6 bases). Per germline, CDR1 MNHEY and CDR2 SVGAGI. The CDR3 spans 14 residues. V lost 6 bases, J lost 5 bases, and 14 bases lay in between. The CDR3 nucleotides read TGTGCCAGCAGCCTCGGACAGAGTTATCAGCCCCAGCATTTT. As protein: CASSLGQSYQPQHF.

The chain employs TRBV15 and TRBJ1-3; 8 bases fit TRBD1. The CDR3 is made up of 15 amino acids. After removal of 6 bases from V and 4 bases from J, the junction contained 8 bases not matched to a gene. CDR1 is LNHNV and CDR2 is YYDKDF in the germline V gene (reference sequence). The CDR3 DNA reads TGTGCCACCAGACAGGGGACAGGTTGGGGAAACACCATATATTTT. Translating it yields CATRQGTGWGNTIYF.

The table lists this clone with a few counts. The rearrangement links TRBV6-5 to TRBJ1-3, with D tentatively TRBD1 (6 bases). The germline V gene has CDR1 MNHEY and CDR2 SVGAGI. The CDR3 spans 16 residues. Trimming removed 4 bases from V and 4 bases from J, with 17 bases in between. CDR3 sequence reads: CASSSPGEGGGNTIYF. Written as DNA, the CDR3 is TGTGCCAGCAGTTCCCCCGGAGAGGGGGGAGGAAACACCATATATTTT.

The chain uses TRBV18 and TRBJ2-7; D remains unclear. CDR3 length: 13 residues. CDR1 KGHSH and CDR2 LQKENI come from the germline V gene. Trimming stripped 6 bases from V and 3 bases from J, with 12 bases between. CDR3 in amino acids: CASSPGPSYEQYF. DNA for the CDR3: TGTGCCAGCTCGCCGGGTCCGAGCTACGAGCAGTACTTC.

The chain uses TRBV9 and TRBJ2-3; 9 bases are shared with TRBD1. V gave up 6 bases and J gave up 3 bases; unmatched junction bases: 8. Germline V gives CDR1 SGDLS, CDR2 YYNGEE. The CDR3 totals 15 residues. The CDR3 DNA follows: TGTGCCAGCACCACCCGGGACAGGGCTACAGATACGCAGTATTTT. It specifies CASTTRDRATDTQYF.

This chain links TRBV30 with TRBJ2-7; no reliable D call. Trimming cost V 2 bases and J 0 bases, with 11 bases left between them. Germline V gene data show CDR1 as GTSNPN and CDR2 as SVGIG (reference sequence). CDR3 length: 14 residues. CDR3 protein: CAWSRVVSSYEQYF. In DNA, the CDR3 is TGTGCCTGGAGTAGGGTTGTCAGCTCCTACGAGCAGTACTTC.

V gene TRBV28 combines with J gene TRBJ2-2; 9 bases are a match to TRBD2. The CDR3 loop spans 15 amino acids. With 3 bases clipped from V and 3 bases from J, the junction kept 2 bases outside the gene matches. Germline V gives CDR1 MDHEN, CDR2 SYDVKM. CDR3 amino acids: CASSLAGGYTGELFF. For the CDR3, the DNA is TGTGCCAGCAGTTTGGCGGGGGGGTACACCGGGGAGCTGTTTTTT. Supplemented by reference TRBV28 and TRBJ2-2, the full variable domain reads DVKVTQSSRYLVKRTGEKVFLECVQDMDHENMFWYRQDPGLGLRLIYFSYDVKMKEKGDIPEGYSVSREKKERFSLILESASTNQTSMYLCASSLAGGYTGELFFGEGSRLTVL.

The chain employs TRBV5-1 and TRBJ2-7; TRBD2 might be the D (7 bases). Trimming cost V 6 bases and J 0 bases, with 13 bases left between them. The CDR3 has 14 amino acids. Germline CDR1 and CDR2: SGHRS and YFSETQ. CDR3 sequence: CASTSGGLSYEQYF. The CDR3 DNA is TGCGCCAGCACCTCCGGGGGGCTCTCCTACGAGCAGTACTTC.

This clone occurred a few times. The chain carries TRBV7-9 and TRBJ2-5, with D maybe TRBD1 (6 bases). Trimming removed 4 bases from V and 2 bases from J, with 8 bases in between. CDR1 and CDR2 from the germline V gene are SEHNR and FQNEAQ (reference sequence). The CDR3 is made up of 13 amino acids. This CDR3 is CASSSDRQETQYF. CDR3 coding DNA: TGTGCCAGCAGCTCGGACAGACAAGAGACCCAGTACTTC.

V is TRBV2 and J is TRBJ2-7; D may be TRBD1 (6 bases). V lost 11 bases to trimming and J lost 3 bases, with 14 bases between them. Germline V lookup: CDR1 SNHLY, CDR2 FYNNEI. The CDR3 has 12 amino acids. CDR3 sequence: CAGNREGYEQYF. In DNA, the CDR3 is TGTGCCGGGAACAGGGAAGGCTACGAGCAGTACTTC. Looking up the rest from reference TRBV2 and TRBJ2-7 gives the full variable domain: EPEVTQTPSHQVTQMGQEVILRCVPISNHLYFYWYRQILGQKVEFLVSFYNNEISEKSEIFDDQFSVERPDGSNFTLKIRSTKLEDSAMYFCAGNREGYEQYFGPGTRLTVT.

This chain's CDR3 is CASSLSGGVAEKLFF. For the CDR3, the DNA is TGTGCCAGCAGCTTGTCCGGGGGGGTCGCTGAAAAACTGTTTTTT. The chain recombines TRBV11-1 with TRBJ1-4, with D possibly matching TRBD1 (5 bases). The CDR3 extends over 15 amino acids. Germline CDR1 reads SGHAT; CDR2 reads FQDESV (reference sequence). V was pared by 3 bases and J by 7 bases, with 15 bases between. Together with reference TRBV11-1 and TRBJ1-4, the CDR3 gives the full variable domain: EAEVAQSPRYKITEKSQAVAFWCDPISGHATLYWYRQILGQGPELLVQFQDESVVDDSQLPKDRFSAERLKGVDSTLKIQPAELGDSAMYLCASSLSGGVAEKLFFGSGTQLSVL.

The genes are TRBV7-9 and TRBJ2-7, with D possibly being TRBD1 (6 bases). From germline, CDR1 is SEHNR and CDR2 FQNEAQ (reference sequence). The germline V and J ends were trimmed by 2 bases and 4 bases, with 18 bases remaining between them. This CDR3 contains 16 residues. For the CDR3, the DNA is TGTGCCAGCAGCTTAACGACAGGCCAAAGTTCTTACGAGCAGTACTTC. This codes for CASSLTTGQSSYEQYF.

This chain uses TRBV7-9 with TRBJ2-7, with 9 bases lining up with TRBD2. J lost 3 bases, V lost 5 bases, and 11 bases had no gene match. The CDR3 runs to 16 residues. Germline V gene data show CDR1 as SEHNR and CDR2 as FQNEAQ (reference sequence). Written as DNA, the CDR3 is TGTGCCAGCAGCCTAGGGTTCGGGACTAGCTTCTACGAGCAGTACTTC. It yields the protein CASSLGFGTSFYEQYF.

The chain couples TRBV14 to TRBJ2-6; D remains unclear. Per the germline V gene, CDR1 is SGHDN and CDR2 is FVKESK. Trimming shortened V by 3 bases and J by 3 bases, and 6 bases separated the two germline ends. This CDR3 comprises 14 residues. CDR3 protein: CASSHVGGANVLTF. The CDR3 DNA is TGTGCCAGCAGCCATGTAGGTGGGGCCAACGTCCTGACTTTC.

V gene TRBV10-2 combines with J gene TRBJ1-6, with D unclear. The ends were cut back, 3 bases at V and 0 bases at J, with 9 bases in the middle. Germline loops: CDR1 WSHSY, CDR2 SAAADI. The CDR3 length is 16 residues. The CDR3 region has the DNA TGCGCCAGCAGTGATTCCGGGAGCTCCTATAATTCACCCCTCCACTTT. Translation: CASSDSGSSYNSPLHF.

V usage is TRBV5-6 and J usage is TRBJ2-1; no definite D call. Trimming left V 1 base short and J 5 bases short, with 13 bases between. Per germline, CDR1 SGHDT and CDR2 YYEEEE. CDR3 length: 15 residues. CDR3 in amino acids: CASSLLGISDNEQFF. CDR3 nucleotides: TGTGCCAGCAGCTTGCTGGGAATATCGGACAATGAGCAGTTCTTC. Based on the CDR3 plus reference TRBV5-6 and TRBJ2-1, the full variable domain is DAGVTQSPTHLIKTRGQQVTLRCSPKSGHDTVSWYQQALGQGPQFIFQYYEEEERQRGNFPDRFSGHQFPNYSSELNVNALLLGDSALYLCASSLLGISDNEQFFGPGTRLTVL.